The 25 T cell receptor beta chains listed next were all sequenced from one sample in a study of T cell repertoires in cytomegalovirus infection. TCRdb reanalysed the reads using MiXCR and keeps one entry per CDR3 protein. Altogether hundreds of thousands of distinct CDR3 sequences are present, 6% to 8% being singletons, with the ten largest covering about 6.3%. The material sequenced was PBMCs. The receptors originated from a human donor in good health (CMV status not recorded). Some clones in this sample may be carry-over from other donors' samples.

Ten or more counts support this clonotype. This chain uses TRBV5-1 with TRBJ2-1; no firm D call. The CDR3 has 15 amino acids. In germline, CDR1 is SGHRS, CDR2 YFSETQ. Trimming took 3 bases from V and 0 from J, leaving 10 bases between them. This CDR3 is CASSSDTRSYNEQFF. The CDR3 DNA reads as TGCGCCAGCAGCTCCGACACGCGCTCCTACAATGAGCAGTTCTTC.

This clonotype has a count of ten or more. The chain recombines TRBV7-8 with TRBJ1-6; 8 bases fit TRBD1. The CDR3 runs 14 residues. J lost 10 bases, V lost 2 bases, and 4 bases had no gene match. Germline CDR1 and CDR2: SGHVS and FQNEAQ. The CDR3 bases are TGTGCCAGCAGCTTACAGGGGGCGTTGTCACCCCTCCACTTT. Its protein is CASSLQGALSPLHF.

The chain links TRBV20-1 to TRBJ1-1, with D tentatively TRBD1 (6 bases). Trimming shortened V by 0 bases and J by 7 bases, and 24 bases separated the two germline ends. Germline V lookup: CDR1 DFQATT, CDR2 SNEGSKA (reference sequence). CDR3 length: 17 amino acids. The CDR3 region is CSARDYGTGGQRGEAFF. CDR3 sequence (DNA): TGCAGTGCTAGAGATTACGGGACGGGGGGGCAGAGGGGTGAAGCTTTCTTT.

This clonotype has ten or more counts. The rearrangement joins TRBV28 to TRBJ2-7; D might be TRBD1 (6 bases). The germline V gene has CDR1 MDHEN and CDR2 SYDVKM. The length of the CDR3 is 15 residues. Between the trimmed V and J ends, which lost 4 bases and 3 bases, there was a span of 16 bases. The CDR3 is CASSSIRDNLYEQYF. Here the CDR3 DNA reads TGTGCCAGCAGTTCTATCCGGGACAACCTCTACGAGCAGTACTTC. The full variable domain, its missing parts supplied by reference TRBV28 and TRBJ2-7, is DVKVTQSSRYLVKRTGEKVFLECVQDMDHENMFWYRQDPGLGLRLIYFSYDVKMKEKGDIPEGYSVSREKKERFSLILESASTNQTSMYLCASSSIRDNLYEQYFGPGTRLTVT.

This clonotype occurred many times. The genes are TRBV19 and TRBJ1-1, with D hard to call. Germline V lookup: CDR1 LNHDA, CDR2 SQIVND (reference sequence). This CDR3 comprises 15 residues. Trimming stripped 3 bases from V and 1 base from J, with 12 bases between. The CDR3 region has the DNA TGTGCCAGTAGTATGAAAATACGGAAGAACACTGAAGCTTTCTTT. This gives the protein CASSMKIRKNTEAFF.

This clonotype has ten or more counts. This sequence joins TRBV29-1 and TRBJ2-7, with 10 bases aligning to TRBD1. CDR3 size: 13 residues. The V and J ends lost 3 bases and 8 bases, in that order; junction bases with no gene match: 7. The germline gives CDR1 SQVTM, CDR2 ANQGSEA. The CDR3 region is CSVDPETGGKQYF. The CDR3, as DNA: TGCAGCGTTGACCCTGAGACAGGGGGCAAGCAGTACTTC.

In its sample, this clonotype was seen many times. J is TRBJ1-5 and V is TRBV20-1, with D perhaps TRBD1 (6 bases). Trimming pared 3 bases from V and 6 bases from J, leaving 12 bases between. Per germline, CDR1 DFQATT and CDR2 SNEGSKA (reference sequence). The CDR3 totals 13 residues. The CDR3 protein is CSARDSSTQPQHF. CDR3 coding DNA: TGCAGTGCTAGGGACAGCTCCACTCAGCCCCAGCATTTT.

CDR3 in DNA: TGCGCCAGCAGCTTACCACAGGGGGCTGGGGCCAACGTCCTGACTTTC. Protein: CASSLPQGAGANVLTF. The J gene is TRBJ2-6, the V gene TRBV5-1, with TRBD1 identical over 8 bases. The CDR3 totals 16 residues. Germline CDR1 is SGHRS and CDR2 is YFSETQ. Germline trimming cut 2 bases from V and 2 bases from J; bases unmatched to any gene: 3.

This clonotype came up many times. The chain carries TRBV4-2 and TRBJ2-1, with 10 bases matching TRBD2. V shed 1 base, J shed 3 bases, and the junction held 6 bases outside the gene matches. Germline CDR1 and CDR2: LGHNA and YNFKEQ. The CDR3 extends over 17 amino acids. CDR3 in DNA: TGTGCCAGCAGCCAAGTAAGCGGGGGGGCCTACTACAATGAGCAGTTCTTC. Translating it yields CASSQVSGGAYYNEQFF.

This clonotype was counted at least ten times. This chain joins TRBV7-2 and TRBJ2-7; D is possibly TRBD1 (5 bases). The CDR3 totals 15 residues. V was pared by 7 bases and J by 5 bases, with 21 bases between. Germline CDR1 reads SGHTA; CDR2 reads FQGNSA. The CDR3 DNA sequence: TGTGCCAGCACCATAAGGTCTCAGGGAACCCACGAGCAGTACTTC. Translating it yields CASTIRSQGTHEQYF.

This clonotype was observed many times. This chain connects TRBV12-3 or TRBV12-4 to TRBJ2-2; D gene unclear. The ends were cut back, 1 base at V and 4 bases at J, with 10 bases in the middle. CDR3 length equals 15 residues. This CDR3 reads CASSLDGRTTGELFF. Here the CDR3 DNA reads TGTGCCAGCAGTTTAGATGGTAGAACCACCGGGGAGCTGTTTTTT.

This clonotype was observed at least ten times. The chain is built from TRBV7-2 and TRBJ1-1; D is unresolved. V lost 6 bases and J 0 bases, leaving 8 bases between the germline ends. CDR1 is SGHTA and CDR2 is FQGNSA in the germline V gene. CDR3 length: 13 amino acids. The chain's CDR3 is CASSLLMNTEAFF. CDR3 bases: TGTGCCAGCAGTTTACTTATGAACACTGAAGCTTTCTTT.

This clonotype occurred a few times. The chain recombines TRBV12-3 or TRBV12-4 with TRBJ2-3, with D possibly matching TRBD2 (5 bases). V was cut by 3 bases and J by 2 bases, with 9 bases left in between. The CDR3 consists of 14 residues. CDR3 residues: CASSFRELTDTQYF. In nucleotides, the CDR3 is TGTGCCAGCAGTTTTAGGGAGCTCACAGATACGCAGTATTTT.

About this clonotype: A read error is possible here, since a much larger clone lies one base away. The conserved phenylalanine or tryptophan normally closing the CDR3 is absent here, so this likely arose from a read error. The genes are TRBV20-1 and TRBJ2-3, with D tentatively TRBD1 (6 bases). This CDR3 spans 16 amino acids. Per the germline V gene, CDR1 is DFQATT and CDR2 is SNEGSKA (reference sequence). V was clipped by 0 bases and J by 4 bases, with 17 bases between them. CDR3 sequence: CSARDLGRGESDTQYC. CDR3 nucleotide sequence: TGCAGTGCTAGAGATCTAGGCAGGGGAGAGTCAGATACGCAGTATTGT.

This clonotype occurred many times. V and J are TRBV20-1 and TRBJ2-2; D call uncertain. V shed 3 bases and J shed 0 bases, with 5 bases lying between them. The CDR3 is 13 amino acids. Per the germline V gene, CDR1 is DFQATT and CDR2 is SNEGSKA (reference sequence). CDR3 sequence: CSASGANTGELFF. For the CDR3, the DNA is TGCAGTGCTAGTGGTGCGAACACCGGGGAGCTGTTTTTT.

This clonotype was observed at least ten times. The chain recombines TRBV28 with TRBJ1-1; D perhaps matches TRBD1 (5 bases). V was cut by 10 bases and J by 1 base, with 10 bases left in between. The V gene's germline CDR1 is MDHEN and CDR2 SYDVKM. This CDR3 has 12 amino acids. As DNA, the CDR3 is TGTGCCACGGACAAAGGGAACACTGAAGCTTTCTTT. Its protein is CATDKGNTEAFF.

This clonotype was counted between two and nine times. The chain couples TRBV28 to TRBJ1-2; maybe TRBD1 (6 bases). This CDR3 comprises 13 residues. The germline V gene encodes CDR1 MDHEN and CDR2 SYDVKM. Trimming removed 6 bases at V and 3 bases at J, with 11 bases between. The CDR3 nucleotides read TGTGCCAGCAGACTACAGGGCGACTATGGCTACACCTTC. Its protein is CASRLQGDYGYTF.

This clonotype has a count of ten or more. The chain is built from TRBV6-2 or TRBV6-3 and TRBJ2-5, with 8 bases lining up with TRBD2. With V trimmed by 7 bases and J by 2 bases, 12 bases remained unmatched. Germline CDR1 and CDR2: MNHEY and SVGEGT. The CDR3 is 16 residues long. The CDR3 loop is CASTWRGAQSQETQYF. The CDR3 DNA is TGTGCCAGCACTTGGCGGGGGGCCCAATCTCAAGAGACCCAGTACTTC.

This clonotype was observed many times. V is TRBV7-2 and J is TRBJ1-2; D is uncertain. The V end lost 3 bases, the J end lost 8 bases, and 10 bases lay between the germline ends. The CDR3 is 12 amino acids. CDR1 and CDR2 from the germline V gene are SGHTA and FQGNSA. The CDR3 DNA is TGTGCCAGCAGCTTTGATCGGGCCGGCTACACCTTC. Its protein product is CASSFDRAGYTF.

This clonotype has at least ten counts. The CDR3 DNA sequence: TGTGCCAGCTCACCAACCGGGACAGGGGACTACGAGCAGTACTTC. The encoded protein is CASSPTGTGDYEQYF. The chain combines TRBV18 with TRBJ2-7, with 10 bases identical to TRBD1. CDR1 and CDR2 from the germline V gene are KGHSH and LQKENI. The CDR3 totals 15 residues. Trimming cost V 2 bases and J 3 bases; bases outside gene matches: 4.

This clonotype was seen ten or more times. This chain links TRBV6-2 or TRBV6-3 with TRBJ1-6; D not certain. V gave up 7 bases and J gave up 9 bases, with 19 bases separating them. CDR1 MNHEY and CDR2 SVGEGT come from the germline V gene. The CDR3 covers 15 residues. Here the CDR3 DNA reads TGTGCCAGCACCCCTGATCGCAGTCTTCGTTCACCCCTCCACTTT. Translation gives CASTPDRSLRSPLHF.

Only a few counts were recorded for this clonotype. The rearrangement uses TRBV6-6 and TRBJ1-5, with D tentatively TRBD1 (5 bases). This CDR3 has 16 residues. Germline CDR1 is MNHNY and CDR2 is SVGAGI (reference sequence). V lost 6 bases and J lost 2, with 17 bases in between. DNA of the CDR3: TGTGCCAGCAGGCGACCGGGGCAGGGTGGCAATCAGCCCCAGCATTTT. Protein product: CASRRPGQGGNQPQHF.

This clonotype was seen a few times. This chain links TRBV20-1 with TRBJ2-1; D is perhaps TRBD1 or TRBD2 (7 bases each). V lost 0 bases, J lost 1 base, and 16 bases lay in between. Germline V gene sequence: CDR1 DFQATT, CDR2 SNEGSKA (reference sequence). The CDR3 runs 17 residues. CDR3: CSARDREGAESYNEQFF. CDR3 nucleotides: TGCAGTGCTAGAGATAGGGAGGGGGCGGAATCCTACAATGAGCAGTTCTTC.

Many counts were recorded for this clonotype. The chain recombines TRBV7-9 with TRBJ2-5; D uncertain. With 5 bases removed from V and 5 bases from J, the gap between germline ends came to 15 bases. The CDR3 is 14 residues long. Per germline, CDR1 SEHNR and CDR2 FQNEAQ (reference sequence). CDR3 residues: CASSTAARRETQYF. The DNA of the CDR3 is TGTGCCAGCAGCACGGCCGCACGTCGGGAGACCCAGTACTTC.

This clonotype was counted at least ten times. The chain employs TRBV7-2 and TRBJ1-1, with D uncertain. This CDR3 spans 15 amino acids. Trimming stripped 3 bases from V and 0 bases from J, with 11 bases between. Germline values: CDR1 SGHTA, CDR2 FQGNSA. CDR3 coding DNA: TGTGCCAGCAGCTTTAAGATTGCCCTGAACACTGAAGCTTTCTTT. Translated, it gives CASSFKIALNTEAFF.